This is a list of T cell receptor beta chains from one sample in a study of post-analysis software for immune sequencing data. MiXCR, applied by TCRdb to the PCR reads, yields one record per CDR3 protein. In the table there are around 700,000 distinct CDR3 sequences, 55% to 60% of which are singletons. The sample was blood. The receptors stem from a girl aged 2 to 10 with multiple sclerosis. Both conserved end residues are trimmed from each CDR3. Each record gives: clone size, V gene, CDR3 protein. Size is omitted from some rows. Given values are once, few, many or a class for expanded clones.

size: -; V: TRBV12-3/TRBV12-4; CDR3: ASSLRERGSSYNEQF
size: few; V: TRBV11-2; CDR3: ASSLDVFQLSTDTQY
size: -; V: TRBV20-1; CDR3: SAIARYQETQY
size: -; V: TRBV7-2; CDR3: ASSFGSGGYT
size: -; V: TRBV6-5; CDR3: ASSQTSGTYNEQY
size: -; V: TRBV6-1; CDR3: ASSAGTVDNSPLH
size: few; V: TRBV29-1; CDR3: SVVGITSGRRDEQF
size: -; V: TRBV3-1; CDR3: ASSQNDRGYGYT
size: -; V: TRBV20-1; CDR3: SARRDGEAF
size: -; V: TRBV29-1; CDR3: SVVQGGGYT
size: -; V: TRBV20-1; CDR3: SADRASYEQY
size: -; V: TRBV7-9; CDR3: ASSSDREGSYNEQF
size: -; V: TRBV4-3; CDR3: ASSQGRPDVETQY
size: -; V: TRBV6-5; CDR3: ASSPRGPYEQY
size: -; V: TRBV7-2; CDR3: ASSITGGQGLQPQH
size: -; V: TRBV20-1; CDR3: SARGQQANSPLH
size: -; V: TRBV12-3/TRBV12-4; CDR3: ASSSSASTDTQY
size: -; V: TRBV10-3; CDR3: AISDLAGANYGYT
size: -; V: TRBV20-1; CDR3: SARDAVGTYEQY
size: -; V: TRBV7-8; CDR3: ASSLDFGVAQETQY
size: -; V: TRBV6-2/TRBV6-3; CDR3: ASSSGSSPDTQY
size: -; V: TRBV7-9; CDR3: ASSRTSGGVETQY
size: -; V: TRBV27; CDR3: ASSPSYSFRNQPQH
size: -; V: TRBV20-1; CDR3: SANLRDKGEQY
size: -; V: TRBV20-1; CDR3: SAQTQGKETQY
size: -; V: TRBV7-6; CDR3: ASSIGQGRADTQY
size: few; V: TRBV7-9; CDR3: ASSAQSGTSGSYNEQF
size: few; V: TRBV29-1; CDR3: SARLAGSTYEQY
size: -; V: TRBV5-6; CDR3: ASSLGYRAYEQY
size: -; V: TRBV29-1; CDR3: SVEDSSGSEQF
size: -; V: TRBV5-1; CDR3: ASSSQVAGVTGELF
size: -; V: TRBV7-9; CDR3: ASSSLRDIERSYNEQF
size: few; V: TRBV6-5; CDR3: ANSYRPGTGSTEAF
size: few; V: TRBV5-1; CDR3: ASRKGTGTLAEQF
size: -; V: TRBV3-1; CDR3: ASSQDQSIKEAF
size: few; V: TRBV7-2; CDR3: ASTLEGGRVQTQY
size: -; V: TRBV29-1; CDR3: SVEVRTGEGGYT
size: -; V: TRBV5-1; CDR3: ASSLMSGPSEAF
size: few; V: TRBV20-1; CDR3: SRGGDTEAF
size: -; V: TRBV27; CDR3: ASSFGGTQY